These 30 T cell receptor beta chains were sequenced from one sample in a study of Graves' ophthalmopathy and Graves' hyperthyroidism. Amplification of the TCR beta CDR3 regions used RNA transcripts (as template). The first round was an RT-PCR with HTBI primers, and the second round was a multiplex PCR. Each CDR3 protein gets one entry after TCRdb re-called the multiplex PCR reads with MiXCR. The table records roughly 610,000 distinct CDR3 sequences, 22% of them present only once. What was sequenced was peripheral blood. The receptor set was obtained from a woman aged 18 to 35 with stable Graves' hyperthyroidism. Some clones in this sample may be carry-over from other donors' samples.

In this sample, this clonotype turned up many times. The V gene is TRBV6-2 or TRBV6-3, the J gene TRBJ1-5, with 12 nucleotides matching TRBD1. Germline CDR1 reads MNHEY; CDR2 reads SVGEGT. The CDR3 sequence is 18 residues long. With 8 bases clipped from V and 5 bases from J, the junction kept 16 bases outside the gene matches. The CDR3 here is CASLGPEWGQGAHQPQHF. For the CDR3, the DNA is TGTGCCAGCCTAGGGCCGGAGTGGGGACAGGGGGCCCATCAGCCCCAGCATTTT.

This clonotype was observed at least ten times. V and J are TRBV7-3 and TRBJ1-1, with TRBD1 as a possible D gene (6 bases). With 2 bases removed from V and 4 bases from J, the gap between germline ends came to 17 bases. The CDR3 loop spans 16 amino acids. Germline V gene data show CDR1 as SGHTA and CDR2 as FQGTGA. In nucleotides, the CDR3 is TGTGCCAGCAGCTTAGCCCCGGGACATGTAAGCACTGAAGCTTTCTTT. Translated, it gives CASSLAPGHVSTEAFF.

This clonotype was counted ten times or more. One end of the junction is discordant with germline, which a read error may explain. The chain has TRBV7-9 and TRBJ1-1; D unclear. There are 10 residues in the CDR3. Germline V CDR1 and CDR2: SEHNR, FQNEAQ (reference sequence). CDR3 sequence (DNA): TGTGCCAGCAGCTCTGATGGGTCCGACTTT. It translates to CASSSDGSDF.

This clonotype was seen many times. The chain links TRBV11-2 to TRBJ2-7; D is possibly TRBD2 (6 bases). This CDR3 region has 15 residues. Between the trimmed V and J ends, which lost 6 bases and 0 bases, there was a span of 15 bases. The germline CDR1 and CDR2 sequences are SGHAT and FQNNGV. CDR3 loop: CASRLAGRSSYEQYF. The CDR3 DNA is TGTGCCAGCAGACTGGCGGGGCGATCCTCCTACGAGCAGTACTTC.

Many counts were recorded for this clonotype. This rearrangement joins TRBV7-4 to TRBJ1-5, with D maybe TRBD1 (5 bases). The germline gives CDR1 SGHVT, CDR2 SQSDAQ. The CDR3 is 14 residues long. The V end lost 8 bases, the J end lost 1 base, and 12 bases lay between the germline ends. This chain's CDR3 is CASEGKKSNQPQHF. Written as DNA, the CDR3 is TGTGCCAGCGAGGGGAAAAAAAGCAATCAGCCCCAGCATTTT.

This clonotype was counted ten times or more. J is TRBJ2-7 and V is TRBV20-1; 11 nucleotides match TRBD1. Trimming cost V 5 bases and J 3 bases; bases outside gene matches: 3. The length of the CDR3 is 13 residues. Germline loops: CDR1 DFQATT, CDR2 SNEGSKA (reference sequence). DNA of the CDR3: TGCAGTGCTGGGACAGGGGGGGACTACGAGCAGTACTTC. As protein: CSAGTGGDYEQYF.

This clonotype has at least ten counts. The rearrangement joins TRBV19 to TRBJ1-5; 7 bases are a match to TRBD1. CDR3 length: 13 residues. With V trimmed by 7 bases and J by 7 bases, 7 bases remained unmatched. Germline CDR1 is LNHDA and CDR2 is SQIVND (reference sequence). The CDR3 coding sequence is TGTGCCAGTATTGACAGGGAATGGCAGCCCCAGCATTTT. It specifies CASIDREWQPQHF.

The rearrangement links TRBV20-1 to TRBJ1-1; D might be TRBD1 (5 bases). The germline V and J ends were trimmed by 5 bases and 3 bases, with 13 bases remaining between them. The germline V gene encodes CDR1 DFQATT and CDR2 SNEGSKA (reference sequence). The CDR3 spans 13 residues. The CDR3 region is CSARQRADTEAFF. In DNA, the CDR3 is TGCAGTGCTCGACAGAGGGCCGACACTGAAGCTTTCTTT.

Regarding this clonotype: The conserved final phenylalanine or tryptophan is absent from the CDR3, which likely points to a read error. The V gene is TRBV28, the J gene TRBJ1-5; D remains ambiguous. This CDR3 has 13 residues. Germline V gene sequence: CDR1 MDHEN, CDR2 SYDVKM. Trimming removed 8 bases from V and 7 bases from J, with 15 bases in between. Here the CDR3 reads CASGSGVYQPQHV. The CDR3 DNA reads as TGTGCCAGCGGGAGCGGAGTGTACCAGCCCCAGCATGTT.

This clonotype was observed at least ten times. The gene calls are TRBV20-1 and TRBJ1-2; no clear D gene. V was pared by 3 bases and J by 4 bases, with 15 bases between. There are 14 residues in the CDR3. The germline CDR1 and CDR2 sequences are DFQATT and SNEGSKA (reference sequence). CDR3 protein: CSASPLTPSYGYTF. CDR3 DNA sequence: TGCAGTGCTAGCCCCCTGACACCCTCCTATGGCTACACCTTC.

This clonotype was seen repeatedly, ten times or more. The chain combines TRBV11-2 with TRBJ1-1; D is undetermined. This CDR3 is built from 14 residues. V was shortened by 3 bases and J by 2 bases, with 10 bases between the two germline ends. The V gene's germline CDR1 is SGHAT and CDR2 FQNNGV. The CDR3 region has the DNA TGTGCCAGCAGCTTGGAACTGCTAAACACTGAAGCTTTCTTT. Encoded protein: CASSLELLNTEAFF.

This clonotype was seen many times. The rearrangement links TRBV20-1 to TRBJ1-5, with D possibly being TRBD1 (5 bases). Germline V gives CDR1 DFQATT, CDR2 SNEGSKA (reference sequence). V was clipped by 6 bases and J by 3 bases, with 24 bases between them. CDR3 length: 17 amino acids. The CDR3, as DNA: TGCAGTGCCCCTTCCCAGGGAGGGCCGCCCAACAATCAGCCCCAGCATTTT. It specifies CSAPSQGGPPNNQPQHF.

In its sample, this clonotype was seen many times. The chain carries TRBV6-5 and TRBJ2-7; TRBD1 matches 9 bases. The trim removed 2 bases at V and 3 bases at J, leaving 5 bases unmatched. Germline V lookup: CDR1 MNHEY, CDR2 SVGAGI. The CDR3 runs 15 residues. The CDR3 region is CASSYNRGRDYEQYF. The CDR3 region has the DNA TGTGCCAGCAGTTACAACAGGGGGCGCGACTACGAGCAGTACTTC.

The V call is TRBV12-3 or TRBV12-4, the J call TRBJ2-2, with a weak D call TRBD2 (5 bases). This CDR3 comprises 15 residues. The V end was cut by 3 bases, the J end by 1 base, with 9 bases between. CDR3 region: CASSFERMNTGELFF. The CDR3 DNA sequence: TGTGCCAGCAGTTTCGAGCGGATGAACACCGGGGAGCTGTTTTTT.

This chain's CDR3 is CASCIGPALAYGNQPQHF. The DNA for the CDR3 is TGTGCCAGCTGCATTGGGCCAGCCCTTGCCTATGGCAATCAGCCCCAGCATTTT. The V gene is TRBV9, the J gene TRBJ1-5; no clear D gene. Germline V lookup: CDR1 SGDLS, CDR2 YYNGEE. V was clipped by 7 bases and J by 2 bases, with 25 bases between them. The CDR3 runs to 18 residues.

This clonotype was found many times. V gene TRBV29-1 combines with J gene TRBJ1-2; tentative D call: TRBD1 (5 bases). The germline gives CDR1 SQVTM, CDR2 ANQGSEA. V gave up 4 bases and J gave up 2 bases, with 5 bases separating them. The CDR3 runs 11 residues. Written as DNA, the CDR3 is TGCAGCGTTGGGGGGAACTATGGCTACACCTTC. Protein sequence: CSVGGNYGYTF.

This clonotype was recorded a few times. The chain combines TRBV19 with TRBJ2-7; D is perhaps TRBD2 (5 bases). The V gene lost 7 bases and the J gene lost 2 bases, with 15 bases spanning the gap. CDR3 length equals 14 residues. Germline CDR1 LNHDA, CDR2 SQIVND (reference sequence). The CDR3 sequence: CASIGNTGTYEQYF. The CDR3 region has the DNA TGTGCCAGTATAGGGAACACCGGGACCTACGAGCAGTACTTC.

The chain links TRBV6-1 to TRBJ1-1, with TRBD1 as a possible D gene (6 bases). The CDR3 length is 16 residues. V was clipped by 4 bases and J by 1 base, with 16 bases between them. Germline-derived CDR1 and CDR2 are MNHNS and SASEGT. This CDR3 reads CASSAHRAGQNTEAFF. CDR3 in DNA: TGTGCCAGCAGTGCCCACCGCGCGGGACAGAACACTGAAGCTTTCTTT.

This clonotype was seen only a few times. The J gene is TRBJ1-5, the V gene TRBV4-1; D call uncertain. Germline CDR1 MGHRA, CDR2 YSYEKL. This CDR3 region has 16 residues. The V end lost 5 bases, the J end lost 2 bases, and 16 bases lay between the germline ends. This chain's CDR3 is CASSARGWGGNQPQHF. The CDR3 DNA reads TGCGCCAGCAGCGCCCGGGGATGGGGTGGCAATCAGCCCCAGCATTTT.

In the case of this clonotype: At one boundary the junction diverges from the germline segment, which might be a read error. CDR3 loop: CASSVGWPEHF. The CDR3 region has the DNA TGTGCCAGCAGTGTTGGGTGGCCCGAGCATTTT. V and J are TRBV2 and TRBJ1-5; no firm D call. Looked up from germline, CDR1 is SNHLY and CDR2 is FYNNEI. The CDR3 contains 11 residues.

At least ten counts were recorded for this clonotype. The chain combines TRBV7-8 with TRBJ1-1; D uncertain. The length of the CDR3 is 15 residues. Germline V CDR1 and CDR2: SGHVS, FQNEAQ. The germline V and J ends were trimmed by 2 bases and 4 bases, with 14 bases remaining between them. The CDR3 DNA sequence: TGTGCCAGCAGCTTACCATCGGGGATAGTCACTGAAGCTTTCTTT. Its translation: CASSLPSGIVTEAFF. The full variable domain, in which reference TRBV7-8 and TRBJ1-1 provide the parts outside the CDR3, is GAGVSQSPRYKVAKRGQDVALRCDPISGHVSLFWYQQALGQGPEFLTYFQNEAQLDKSGLPSDRFFAERPEGSVSTLKIQRTQQEDSAVYLCASSLPSGIVTEAFFGQGTRLTVV.

This clonotype appeared many times. The chain is built from TRBV7-2 and TRBJ2-5, with 14 bases that match TRBD2. The ends lost 5 bases at V and 7 bases at J; junction bases unmatched: 3. The germline gives CDR1 SGHTA, CDR2 FQGNSA. CDR3 length: 14 residues. The CDR3: CASSLGTSGGTQYF. CDR3 nucleotides: TGTGCCAGCAGCCTCGGGACTAGCGGGGGGACCCAGTACTTC.

This clonotype occurred many times. The chain links TRBV29-1 to TRBJ2-7; possibly TRBD1 or TRBD2 for D (6 bases each). The germline V gene has CDR1 SQVTM and CDR2 ANQGSEA. The CDR3 spans 13 residues. Trimming took off 5 bases at V and 2 bases at J, with 13 bases between the two ends. This chain's CDR3 is CSVRGPSAYEQYF. CDR3 bases: TGCAGCGTTCGGGGGCCTAGTGCCTACGAGCAGTACTTC.

The V gene is TRBV9, the J gene TRBJ1-1; D is undetermined. Germline V gene sequence: CDR1 SGDLS, CDR2 YYNGEE. V was cut by 0 bases and J by 3 bases, with 12 bases left in between. This CDR3 comprises 15 residues. The CDR3 loop reads CASSVVANGDTEAFF. DNA of the CDR3: TGTGCCAGCAGCGTAGTGGCAAACGGGGACACTGAAGCTTTCTTT.

The sample holds many counts of this clonotype. The chain is built from TRBV7-2 and TRBJ1-5, with no clear D. The V end lost 2 bases, the J end lost 0 bases, and 8 bases lay between the germline ends. Germline-derived CDR1 and CDR2 are SGHTA and FQGNSA. The CDR3 is 15 amino acids. CDR3 coding DNA: TGTGCCAGCAGCTTATATGAAGATAGCAATCAGCCCCAGCATTTT. Residues: CASSLYEDSNQPQHF.

There are many counts of this clonotype. The CDR3 bases are TGCAGCGCCGATCGTCTGGAGACCCAGTACTTC. It specifies CSADRLETQYF. This chain links TRBV29-1 with TRBJ2-5; no firm D call. Trimming took 7 bases from V and 5 from J, leaving 11 bases between them. CDR1 is SQVTM, CDR2 ANQGSEA, per germline. CDR3 length: 11 residues.

This clonotype was counted only a few times. The gene calls are TRBV15 and TRBJ1-1; TRBD1 matches at 7 bases. The length of the CDR3 is 14 residues. V shed 0 bases and J 6 bases; nucleotides not matched to a gene: 4. The V gene's germline CDR1 is LNHNV and CDR2 YYDKDF (reference sequence). CDR3 DNA sequence: TGTGCCACCAGCAGAGATGACAGGGTTCCTGAAGCTTTCTTT. The encoded protein is CATSRDDRVPEAFF.

The chain carries TRBV6-2 or TRBV6-3 and TRBJ1-1; TRBD1 might be the D (6 bases). CDR3 size: 16 residues. Trimming took off 7 bases at V and 1 base at J, with 19 bases between the two ends. Germline CDR1 MNHEY, CDR2 SVGEGT. The CDR3 DNA follows: TGTGCCAGCAAAAACAGGGCGTATGGGAGGAACACTGAAGCTTTCTTT. It codes for CASKNRAYGRNTEAFF.

A few counts support this clonotype. A much more abundant neighbour one base away suggests this may be a read error. The CDR3 ends on some other residue instead of the conserved phenylalanine or tryptophan, so this is likely a read error. The chain joins TRBV11-1 to TRBJ2-2; a weak D match, TRBD1 (6 bases). The V gene lost 8 bases and the J gene lost 5 bases, with 18 bases spanning the gap. CDR3 length: 15 amino acids. Germline lookup yields CDR1 SGHAT and CDR2 FQDESV (reference sequence). The CDR3: CASGGWRGRTGELFL. For the CDR3, the DNA is TGTGCCAGCGGGGGCTGGAGAGGGCGAACCGGGGAGCTGTTTTTG.

Many counts were recorded for this clonotype. This chain connects TRBV6-5 to TRBJ1-1; 8 nucleotides match TRBD1. Germline-derived CDR1 and CDR2 are MNHEY and SVGAGI. CDR3 length: 15 amino acids. With V trimmed by 5 bases and J by 1 base, 6 bases remained unmatched. CDR3 sequence: CASSPPGQGNTEAFF. In DNA, the CDR3 is TGTGCCAGCAGTCCCCCCGGACAGGGGAACACTGAAGCTTTCTTT.